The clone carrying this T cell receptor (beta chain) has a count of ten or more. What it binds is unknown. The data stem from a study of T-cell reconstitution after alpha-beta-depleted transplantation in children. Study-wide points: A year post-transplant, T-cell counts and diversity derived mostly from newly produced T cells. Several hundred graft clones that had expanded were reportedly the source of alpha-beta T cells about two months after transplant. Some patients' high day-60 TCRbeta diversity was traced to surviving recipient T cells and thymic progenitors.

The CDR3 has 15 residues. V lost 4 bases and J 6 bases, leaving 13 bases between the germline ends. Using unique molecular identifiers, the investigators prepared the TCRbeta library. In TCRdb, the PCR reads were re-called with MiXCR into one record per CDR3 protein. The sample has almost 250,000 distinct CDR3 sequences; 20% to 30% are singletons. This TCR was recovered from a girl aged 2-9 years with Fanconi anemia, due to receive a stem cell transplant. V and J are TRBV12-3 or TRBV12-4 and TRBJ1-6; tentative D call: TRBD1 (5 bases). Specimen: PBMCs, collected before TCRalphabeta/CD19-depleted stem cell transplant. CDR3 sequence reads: CASSSQGFSNSPLHF. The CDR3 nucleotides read TGTGCCAGCAGTTCTCAGGGTTTTAGTAATTCACCCCTCCACTTT.